This entry lists 5 T cell receptor beta chains sequenced from one sample in a study of T cells in Graves' hyperthyroidism and ophthalmopathy. The TCR beta CDR3 regions underwent amplification using RNA transcripts as the source. The HTBI primer set was used in a first-round RT-PCR of the TCR CDR3. TCRdb re-called the multiplex PCR reads through MiXCR, storing one row per CDR3 protein. Here the sample spans under 400,000 distinct CDR3 sequences, approximately 16% being singletons. The sample taken for sequencing was blood. Receptors originate from a man in his thirties or forties with Graves' hyperthyroidism.

Many counts were recorded for this clonotype. V usage is TRBV27 and J usage is TRBJ1-1, with D maybe TRBD1 (6 bases). CDR1 is MNHEY and CDR2 is SMNVEV in the germline V gene (reference sequence). V dropped 7 bases and J dropped 1 base, with 19 bases sitting between them. The CDR3 spans 16 residues. The CDR3 spells CASTPPPDSGNTEAFF. DNA for the CDR3: TGTGCCAGCACCCCGCCCCCGGACAGTGGGAACACTGAAGCTTTCTTT.

The chain joins TRBV10-3 to TRBJ2-7; 7 bases align to TRBD2. The CDR3 sequence is 14 residues long. The J segment lost 7 bases and the V segment lost 10 bases, leaving 16 bases of the junction unmatched. CDR1 is ENHRY, CDR2 SYGVKD, per germline. In nucleotides, the CDR3 is TGTGCCACGGGGGAGGGGCCCATTGGGAAAGAGCAGTACTTC. Translated, it gives CATGEGPIGKEQYF.

At least ten counts were recorded for this clonotype. The V call is TRBV20-1, the J call TRBJ2-7; D gene ambiguous. CDR1 is DFQATT and CDR2 is SNEGSKA in the germline V gene (reference sequence). Between the trimmed V and J ends, which lost 0 bases and 5 bases, there was a span of 17 bases. The CDR3 extends over 15 amino acids. CDR3 region: CSARDRTRGADEQYF. As DNA, the CDR3 is TGCAGTGCTAGAGATCGAACGAGAGGAGCCGACGAGCAGTACTTC.

There are a few counts of this clonotype. The CDR3 sequence: CAIGSGAINDEQFF. Here the CDR3 DNA reads TGTGCCATCGGCTCAGGGGCCATCAACGATGAGCAGTTCTTC. The chain uses TRBV10-3 and TRBJ2-1; the D gene is possibly TRBD1 (6 bases). This CDR3 region has 14 residues. CDR1 ENHRY and CDR2 SYGVKD come from the germline V gene. Trimming took 8 bases from V and 8 from J, leaving 19 bases between them.

This clonotype has ten or more counts. The CDR3 nucleotides read TGTGCCAGCAGTTTATTTCTAGCGGGAGGGGATGAGCAGTTCTTC. Translating gives CASSLFLAGGDEQFF. The chain is built from TRBV12-3 or TRBV12-4 and TRBJ2-1; 12 nucleotides agree with TRBD2. V gave up 2 bases and J gave up 8 bases; unmatched junction bases: 4. The CDR3 is 15 residues long.